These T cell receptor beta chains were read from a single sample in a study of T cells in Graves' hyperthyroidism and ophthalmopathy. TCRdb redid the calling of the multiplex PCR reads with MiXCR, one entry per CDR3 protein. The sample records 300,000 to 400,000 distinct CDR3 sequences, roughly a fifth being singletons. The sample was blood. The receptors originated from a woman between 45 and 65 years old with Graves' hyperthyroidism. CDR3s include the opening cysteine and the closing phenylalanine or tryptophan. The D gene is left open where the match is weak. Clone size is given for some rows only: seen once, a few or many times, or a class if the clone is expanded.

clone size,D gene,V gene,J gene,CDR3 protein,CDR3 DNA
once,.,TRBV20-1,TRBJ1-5,CSARRGADNQPQHF,TGCAGTGCTCGGAGGGGGGCTGACAATCAGCCCCAGCATTTT
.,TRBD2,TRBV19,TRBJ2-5,CASSTAGLAGSETQYF,TGTGCCAGTTCTACTGCCGGACTAGCGGGAAGTGAGACCCAGTACTTC
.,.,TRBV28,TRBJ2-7,CASSRPLIAYEQYF,TGTGCCAGCAGCCGCCCCCTTATTGCCTACGAGCAGTACTTC
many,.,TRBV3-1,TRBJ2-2,CASSHRVIPTTGELFF,TGTGCCAGCAGCCACCGGGTTATACCCACCACCGGGGAGCTGTTTTTT
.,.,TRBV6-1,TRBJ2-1,CASREIGEQFF,TGTGCCAGCAGGGAAATAGGTGAGCAGTTCTTC
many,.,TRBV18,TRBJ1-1,CASSPRDGDLSEAFF,TGTGCCAGCTCACCCCGGGACGGGGATTTGTCTGAAGCTTTCTTT
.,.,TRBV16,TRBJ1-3,CTSSQSRPVSGNTIYF,TGTACCAGCAGCCAATCAAGGCCGGTCTCTGGAAACACCATATATTTT
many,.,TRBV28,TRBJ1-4,CASNFKQVGEKLFF,TGTGCCAGCAACTTCAAGCAGGTGGGAGAAAAACTGTTTTTT
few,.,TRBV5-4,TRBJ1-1,CASSSGRVATEAFF,TGTGCCAGCAGCAGTGGCAGGGTGGCCACTGAAGCTTTCTTT
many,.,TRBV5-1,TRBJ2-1,CASSSGRAEEQFF,TGCGCCAGCAGCTCCGGCAGGGCGGAAGAGCAGTTCTTC
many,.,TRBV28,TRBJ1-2,CASSPSGGLNYGYTF,TGTGCCAGCAGTCCCTCGGGCGGCCTTAACTATGGCTACACCTTC
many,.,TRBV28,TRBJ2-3,CASSLRRNTDTQYF,TGTGCCAGCAGTTTACGTCGGAACACAGATACGCAGTATTTT
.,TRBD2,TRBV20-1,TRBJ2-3,CSARGSSGVSTDTQYF,TGCAGTGCTAGGGGGTCTAGCGGGGTTAGCACAGATACGCAGTATTTT
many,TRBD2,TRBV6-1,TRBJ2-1,CASTQGGLAGGSSYNEQFF,TGTGCCAGCACTCAAGGAGGACTAGCGGGAGGGAGCTCCTACAATGAGCAGTTCTTC
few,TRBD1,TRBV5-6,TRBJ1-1,CASSFGTGGFGTEAFF,TGTGCCAGCAGCTTCGGGACAGGGGGCTTTGGCACTGAAGCTTTCTTT
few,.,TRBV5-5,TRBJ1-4,CASSLAPGAEKLFF,TGTGCCAGCAGCTTGGCGCCAGGGGCCGAAAAACTGTTTTTT
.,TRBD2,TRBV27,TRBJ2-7,CASKDSGTLSYEQYF,TGTGCCAGCAAAGATAGCGGGACCCTCTCCTACGAGCAGTACTTC
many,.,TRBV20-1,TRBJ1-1,CSARAVSRGEAFF,TGCAGTGCTAGAGCCGTGTCGCGGGGTGAAGCTTTCTTT